These T cell receptor beta chains were read from a single sample in a study of blood T cell repertoires in COVID-19. Sequenced by immunoSEQ multiplex PCR; TCRdb stores in-frame clones only, minus some. The sample has fewer than 250,000 clones, about 80% seen once. Specimen: PBMCs or T cells enriched from blood (not recorded which). These receptors all come from a man aged 55 to 70 who had recovered from COVID-19. Both conserved end residues are part of each CDR3. A D gene is named only where the DNA matches it firmly. Only part of the rows carry a size: once, few, many, or a class if the clone is expanded.

>TRBV10-3|.|TRBJ2-5|16|TRBD1
CAISRDRGREFETQYF
TGTGCCATCAGCCGGGACAGGGGTCGAGAGTTTGAGACCCAGTACTTC
>TRBV7-6|.|TRBJ1-1|14|.
CAIVWGVGNTEAFF
TGTGCCATCGTCTGGGGCGTAGGGAACACTGAAGCTTTCTTT
>TRBV18|.|TRBJ2-7|15|.
CASSPTGAGDYEQYF
TGTGCCAGCTCACCCACCGGGGCAGGGGACTACGAGCAGTACTTC
>TRBV20-1|.|TRBJ2-1|14|TRBD2
CSASGASGVNEQFF
TGCAGTGCTAGTGGGGCTAGCGGGGTCAATGAGCAGTTCTTC
>TRBV5-1|.|TRBJ2-1|18|TRBD2
CASSTIPPGLASYNEQFF
TGCGCCAGCAGCACTATTCCACCGGGACTAGCTTCCTACAATGAGCAGTTCTTC
>TRBV7-8|.|TRBJ2-5|14|.
CASSWVTVGETQYF
TGTGCCAGCAGCTGGGTTACGGTCGGGGAGACCCAGTACTTC
>TRBV19|.|TRBJ1-4|16|.
CASSIRSGLPREKLFF
TGTGCCAGTAGTATAAGGTCCGGCCTACCGAGGGAAAAACTGTTTTTT
>TRBV2|.|TRBJ2-1|13|TRBD1
CASSGDRNNEQFF
TGTGCCAGCAGTGGGGACAGGAACAATGAGCAGTTCTTC
>TRBV7-8|.|TRBJ2-1|13|.
CASSSTPFSEQFF
TGTGCCAGCAGCTCCACGCCGTTTAGTGAGCAGTTCTTC
>TRBV19|.|TRBJ1-2|13|.
CASTGEEGYGYTF
TGTGCCAGTACAGGAGAGGAGGGCTATGGCTACACCTTC
>TRBV15|.|TRBJ1-5|16|TRBD1
CATSRGTGASGQPQHF
TGTGCCACCAGCAGGGGGACAGGGGCGTCGGGTCAGCCCCAGCATTTT
>TRBV7-9|.|TRBJ1-1|14|.
CASSLDPPGTEAFF
TGTGCCAGCAGCTTAGATCCCCCGGGCACTGAAGCTTTCTTT
>TRBV19|.|TRBJ1-6|15|.
CASSILVEGSSPLHF
TGTGCCAGTAGTATTTTAGTCGAGGGTAGCTCACCCCTCCACTTT
>TRBV19|.|TRBJ1-5|16|TRBD1
CASSLLQGHSNQPQHF
TGTGCCAGTAGTCTATTACAGGGGCATAGCAATCAGCCCCAGCATTTT
>TRBV21-1|few|TRBJ2-5|17|.
CASSKGAGQGLPETQYF
TGTGCCAGCAGCAAAGGTGCGGGACAGGGTCTTCCGGAGACCCAGTACTTC
>TRBV6-4|.|TRBJ1-1|15|.
CASIGTRTGIPEAFF
TGTGCCAGCATCGGAACGCGAACAGGGATCCCTGAAGCTTTCTTT
>TRBV25-1|.|TRBJ1-4|14|.
CASSAAATNEKLFF
TGTGCCAGCAGCGCGGCTGCAACTAATGAAAAACTGTTTTTT
>TRBV19|.|TRBJ2-1|12|TRBD2
CASSRLANEQFF
TGTGCCAGTAGTCGACTAGCCAATGAGCAGTTCTTC
>TRBV7-2|.|TRBJ2-7|14|.
CASSLRSSSYEQYF
TGTGCCAGCAGCTTGAGATCGAGCTCCTACGAGCAGTACTTC
>TRBV7-2|.|TRBJ1-5|15|.
CASSLRGSMNQPQHF
TGTGCCAGCAGCTTGAGGGGGAGCATGAATCAGCCCCAGCATTTT
>TRBV18|.|TRBJ1-5|15|TRBD1
CASSPDRGQGQPQHF
TGTGCCAGCTCCCCTGACAGGGGGCAGGGTCAGCCCCAGCATTTT
>TRBV23-1|.|TRBJ1-5|13|.
CASSDFTNQPQHF
TGCGCCAGCAGTGATTTCACTAATCAGCCCCAGCATTTT
>TRBV11-3|.|TRBJ2-3|13|TRBD2
CASSGGVADTQYF
TGTGCCAGCAGCGGGGGGGTGGCAGATACGCAGTATTTT
>TRBV4-3|.|TRBJ2-7|14|.
CASSQDSNSYEQYF
TGCGCCAGCAGCCAAGATTCTAACTCCTACGAGCAGTACTTC
>TRBV7-9|.|TRBJ2-1|16|TRBD1
CASSLRQGDRYNEQFF
TGTGCCAGCAGCTTGCGACAGGGAGATAGGTACAATGAGCAGTTCTTC
>TRBV3-1/TRBV3-2|.|TRBJ2-1|12|TRBD2
CASSQGTRAQFF
TGTGCCAGCAGCCAAGGGACTAGAGCGCAGTTCTTC
>TRBV4-1|.|TRBJ1-1|13|.
CASSQDMEFQAFF
TGCGCCAGCAGCCAAGATATGGAGTTCCAAGCTTTCTTT
>TRBV2|.|TRBJ2-7|12|.
CASGERTYEQYF
TGTGCCAGCGGGGAGCGGACCTACGAGCAGTACTTC
>TRBV30|.|TRBJ1-2|11|.
CAWSGGLGYTF
TGTGCCTGGAGTGGGGGGCTCGGCTACACCTTC
>TRBV3-1/TRBV3-2|.|TRBJ2-7|16|TRBD1
CASTPYIRQGYYEQYF
TGTGCCAGCACCCCTTATATTCGACAGGGCTACTACGAGCAGTACTTC
>TRBV19|few|TRBJ1-6|14|.
CASSIVGGNSPLHF
TGTGCCAGTAGTATCGTGGGGGGGAATTCACCCCTCCACTTT
>TRBV7-9|.|TRBJ1-2|16|TRBD1
CASSLGDRERSYGYTF
TGTGCCAGCAGCTTAGGGGACAGGGAAAGGAGTTATGGCTACACCTTC
>TRBV5-1|.|TRBJ2-2|14|.
CASSLGSPRGELFF
TGCGCCAGCAGCTTGGGGAGTCCCCGGGGGGAGCTGTTTTTT
>TRBV7-9|.|TRBJ2-5|16|TRBD2
CASSTGLAGGSETQYF
TGTGCCAGCAGCACGGGACTAGCGGGGGGGTCAGAGACCCAGTACTTC
>TRBV2|few|TRBJ2-5|12|.
CARAPGEETQYF
TGTGCCAGAGCCCCGGGGGAGGAGACCCAGTACTTC
>TRBV11-3|.|TRBJ2-1|15|TRBD2
CASSPHSGGANEQFF
TGTGCCAGCAGCCCACATAGCGGGGGGGCGAATGAGCAGTTCTTC
>TRBV3-1/TRBV3-2|.|TRBJ2-7|14|.
CASSQDNRAHEQYF
TGTGCCAGCAGCCAAGATAACAGGGCCCACGAGCAGTACTTC
>TRBV7-9|.|TRBJ1-4|14|TRBD1
CASRMDRGGEKLFF
TGTGCCAGCAGGATGGACAGGGGAGGTGAAAAACTGTTTTTT
>TRBV2|.|TRBJ1-5|13|.
CASTGGNRQPQHF
TGTGCCAGCACCGGAGGAAATCGTCAGCCCCAGCATTTT
>TRBV18|.|TRBJ1-5|14|.
CASSERQGNQPQHF
TGTGCCAGCTCAGAAAGACAGGGCAATCAGCCCCAGCATTTT
>TRBV18|few|TRBJ1-1|12|.
CASSRGSTEAFF
TGTGCCAGCTCCAGGGGCAGCACTGAAGCTTTCTTT
>TRBV18|.|TRBJ2-1|15|TRBD2
CASSPGTSPSNEQFF
TGTGCCAGCTCTCCTGGGACTAGCCCCTCCAATGAGCAGTTCTTC
>TRBV5-8|.|TRBJ2-3|17|TRBD1
CASSPGTGPYSTDTQYF
TGTGCCAGCAGCCCCGGGACAGGGCCCTATAGCACAGATACGCAGTATTTT
>TRBV7-7|.|TRBJ1-3|16|TRBD1
CASSLGPTGTGNTIYF
TGTGCTAGCAGCTTAGGGCCGACAGGGACTGGAAACACCATATATTTT
>TRBV5-8|.|TRBJ1-4|17|.
CASSGGGAAWSHEKLFF
TGTGCCAGCAGCGGCGGGGGGGCCGCCTGGTCTCATGAAAAACTGTTTTTT
>TRBV6-5|.|TRBJ1-1|11|.
CASSNSVGAFF
TGTGCCAGCAGCAACAGTGTTGGAGCTTTCTTT
>TRBV7-2|.|TRBJ2-5|16|TRBD1
CASSLSGTGVRETQYF
TGTGCCAGCAGCTTATCCGGGACAGGGGTAAGGGAGACCCAGTACTTC
>TRBV14|.|TRBJ1-3|17|TRBD1
CASSQWTGGFAGNTIYF
TGTGCCAGCAGCCAATGGACAGGGGGCTTCGCTGGAAACACCATATATTTT
>TRBV18|many|TRBJ1-2|15|.
CASSTERYPNYGYTF
TGTGCCAGCTCAACCGAGAGATACCCTAACTATGGCTACACCTTC
>TRBV5-6|.|TRBJ2-5|15|TRBD1
CASSLMRQGVWTQYF
TGTGCCAGCAGCTTGATGCGACAGGGGGTATGGACCCAGTACTTC
>TRBV3-1/TRBV3-2|.|TRBJ2-3|14|.
CASSQVSSTDTQYF
TGTGCCAGCAGCCAAGTCTCTAGCACAGATACGCAGTATTTT
>TRBV30|.|TRBJ1-1|13|.
CAWSVRRVTEAFF
TGTGCCTGGAGTGTACGGAGGGTAACTGAAGCTTTCTTT
>TRBV7-2|.|TRBJ2-7|16|.
CASSFSGGGKLGEQYF
TGTGCCAGCAGCTTTAGCGGCGGAGGGAAGTTAGGCGAGCAGTACTTC
>TRBV7-9|.|TRBJ1-3|15|TRBD1
CASRRTGATGNTIYF
TGTGCCAGCAGAAGGACAGGGGCGACAGGAAACACCATATATTTT
>TRBV6-5|.|TRBJ2-3|15|TRBD1
CASSHVGQGTDTQYF
TGTGCCAGCAGTCATGTTGGACAGGGAACAGATACGCAGTATTTT